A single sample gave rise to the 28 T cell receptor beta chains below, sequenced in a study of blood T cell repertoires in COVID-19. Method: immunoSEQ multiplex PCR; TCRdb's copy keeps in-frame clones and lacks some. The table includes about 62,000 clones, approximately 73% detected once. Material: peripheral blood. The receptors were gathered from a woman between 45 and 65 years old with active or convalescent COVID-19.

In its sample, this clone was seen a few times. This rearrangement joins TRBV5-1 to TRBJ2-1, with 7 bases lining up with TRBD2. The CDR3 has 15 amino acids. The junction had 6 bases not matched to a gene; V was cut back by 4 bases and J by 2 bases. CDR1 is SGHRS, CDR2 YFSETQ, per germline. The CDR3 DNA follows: TGCGCCAGCAGCGGGAGGGAGGGTACCTACAATGAGCAGTTCTTC. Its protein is CASSGREGTYNEQFF.

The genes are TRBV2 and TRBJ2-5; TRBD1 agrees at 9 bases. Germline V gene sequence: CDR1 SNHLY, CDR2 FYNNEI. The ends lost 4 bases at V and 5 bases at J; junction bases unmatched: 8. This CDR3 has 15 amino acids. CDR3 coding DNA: TGTGCCAGCAGTGGTGAACAGGGGGCTCTGGAGACCCAGTACTTC. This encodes CASSGEQGALETQYF.

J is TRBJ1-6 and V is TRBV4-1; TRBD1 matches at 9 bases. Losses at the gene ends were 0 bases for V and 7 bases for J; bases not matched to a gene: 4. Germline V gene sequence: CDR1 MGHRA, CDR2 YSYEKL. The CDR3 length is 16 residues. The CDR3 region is CASSQEWDRVNSPLHF. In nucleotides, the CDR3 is TGCGCCAGCAGCCAAGAATGGGACAGGGTAAATTCACCCCTCCACTTT.

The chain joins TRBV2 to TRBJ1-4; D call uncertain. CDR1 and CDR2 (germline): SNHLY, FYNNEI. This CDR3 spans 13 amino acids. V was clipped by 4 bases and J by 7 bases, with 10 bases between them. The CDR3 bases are TGTGCCAGCAGTGGACGCAGGCGTGAAAAACTGTTTTTT. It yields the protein CASSGRRREKLFF. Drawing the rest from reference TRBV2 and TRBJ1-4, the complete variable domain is EPEVTQTPSHQVTQMGQEVILRCVPISNHLYFYWYRQILGQKVEFLVSFYNNEISEKSEIFDDQFSVERPDGSNFTLKIRSTKLEDSAMYFCASSGRRREKLFFGSGTQLSVL.

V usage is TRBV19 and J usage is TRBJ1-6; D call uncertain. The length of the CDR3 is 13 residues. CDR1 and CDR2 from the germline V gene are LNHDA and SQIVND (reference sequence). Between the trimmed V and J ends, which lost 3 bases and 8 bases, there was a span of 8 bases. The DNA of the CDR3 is TGTGCCAGTAGTATTCGGAGAGATTCACCCCTCCACTTT. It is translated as CASSIRRDSPLHF.

CDR3 nucleotides: TGTGCCAGCAGCGTAGGCTCGGCGGGACCCCTTGACGAGCAGTACTTC. Amino acid sequence: CASSVGSAGPLDEQYF. V and J are TRBV9 and TRBJ2-7; TRBD2 might be the D (6 bases). CDR1 and CDR2 (germline): SGDLS, YYNGEE. The V end lost 0 bases, the J end lost 5 bases, and 18 bases lay between the germline ends. This CDR3 has 16 residues.

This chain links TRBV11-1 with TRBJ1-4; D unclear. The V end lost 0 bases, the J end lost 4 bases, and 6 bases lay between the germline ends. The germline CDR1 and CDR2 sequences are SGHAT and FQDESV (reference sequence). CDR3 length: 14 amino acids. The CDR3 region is CASSLAPGNEKLFF. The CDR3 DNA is TGTGCCAGCAGCTTAGCGCCCGGTAATGAAAAACTGTTTTTT.

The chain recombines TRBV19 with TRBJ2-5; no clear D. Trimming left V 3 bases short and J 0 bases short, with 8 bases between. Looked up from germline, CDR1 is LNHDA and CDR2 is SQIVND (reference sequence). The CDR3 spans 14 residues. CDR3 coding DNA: TGTGCCAGTAGTATCGTGAGCGACCAAGAGACCCAGTACTTC. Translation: CASSIVSDQETQYF.

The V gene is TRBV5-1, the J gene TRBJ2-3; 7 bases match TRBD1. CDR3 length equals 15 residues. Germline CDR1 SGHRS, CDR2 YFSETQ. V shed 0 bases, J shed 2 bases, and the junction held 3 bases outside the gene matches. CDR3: CASSLATGDTDTQYF. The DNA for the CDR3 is TGCGCCAGCAGCTTGGCTACAGGGGACACAGATACGCAGTATTTT. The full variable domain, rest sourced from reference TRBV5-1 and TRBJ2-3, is KAGVTQTPRYLIKTRGQQVTLSCSPISGHRSVSWYQQTPGQGLQFLFEYFSETQRNKGNFPGRFSGRQFSNSRSEMNVSTLELGDSALYLCASSLATGDTDTQYFGPGTRLTVL.

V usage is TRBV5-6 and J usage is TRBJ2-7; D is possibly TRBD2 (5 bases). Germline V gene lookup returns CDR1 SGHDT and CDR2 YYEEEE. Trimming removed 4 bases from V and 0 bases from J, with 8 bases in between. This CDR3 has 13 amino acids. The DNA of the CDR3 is TGTGCCAGCAGCCACGGGGACTCCTACGAGCAGTACTTC. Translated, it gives CASSHGDSYEQYF.

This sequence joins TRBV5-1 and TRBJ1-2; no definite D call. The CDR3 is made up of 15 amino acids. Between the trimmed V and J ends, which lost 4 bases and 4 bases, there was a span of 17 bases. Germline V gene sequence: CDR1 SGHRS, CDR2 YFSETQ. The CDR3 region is CASSLGGRASYGYTF. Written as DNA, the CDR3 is TGCGCCAGCAGCCTCGGAGGGAGGGCCAGCTATGGCTACACCTTC.

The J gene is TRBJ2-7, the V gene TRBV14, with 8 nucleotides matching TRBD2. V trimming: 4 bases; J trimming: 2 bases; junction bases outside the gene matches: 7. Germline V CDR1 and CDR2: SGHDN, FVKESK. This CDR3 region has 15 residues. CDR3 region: CASSRGLLAAYEQYF. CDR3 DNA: TGTGCCAGCAGCCGGGGGCTACTAGCGGCCTACGAGCAGTACTTC.

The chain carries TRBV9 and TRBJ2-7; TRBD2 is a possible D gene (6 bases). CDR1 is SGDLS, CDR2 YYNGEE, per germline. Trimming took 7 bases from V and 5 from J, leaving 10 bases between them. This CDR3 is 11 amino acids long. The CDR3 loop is CASSRGHEQYF. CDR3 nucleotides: TGTGCCAGCTCGCGGGGCCACGAGCAGTACTTC.

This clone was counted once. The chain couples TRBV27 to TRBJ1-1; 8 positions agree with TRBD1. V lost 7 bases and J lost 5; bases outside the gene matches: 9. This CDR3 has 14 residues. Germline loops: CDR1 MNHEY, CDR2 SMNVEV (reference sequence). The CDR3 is CASILTGGGTEAFF. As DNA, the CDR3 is TGTGCCAGCATCCTAACAGGGGGGGGGACTGAAGCTTTCTTT.

The CDR3: CASRRLDQETQYF. CDR3 nucleotides: TGTGCCAGCAGAAGACTAGACCAAGAGACCCAGTACTTC. The chain recombines TRBV6-6 with TRBJ2-5, with D possibly being TRBD2 (6 bases). Germline V gene sequence: CDR1 MNHNY, CDR2 SVGAGI (reference sequence). V was trimmed by 6 bases and J by 0 bases, leaving 8 bases between them. The CDR3 loop spans 13 amino acids.

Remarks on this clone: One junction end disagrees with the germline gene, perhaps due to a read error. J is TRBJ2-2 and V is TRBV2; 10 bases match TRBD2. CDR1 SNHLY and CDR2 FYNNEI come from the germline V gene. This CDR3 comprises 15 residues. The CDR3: CASGGLAAKTGELFF. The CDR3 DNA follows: TGTGCCAGCGGCGGACTAGCGGCGAAAACCGGGGAGCTGTTTTTT. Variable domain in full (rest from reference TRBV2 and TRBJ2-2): EPEVTQTPSHQVTQMGQEVILRCVPISNHLYFYWYRQILGQKVEFLVSFYNNEISEKSEIFDDQFSVERPDGSNFTLKIRSTKLEDSAMYFCASGGLAAKTGELFFGEGSRLTVL.

The CDR3 is CSASLPLAGTYEQYF. CDR3 bases: TGCAGTGCTAGTCTTCCTCTAGCGGGTACCTACGAGCAGTACTTC. The chain has TRBV20-1 and TRBJ2-7; 8 bases line up with TRBD2. The CDR3 length is 15 residues. Per the germline V gene, CDR1 is DFQATT and CDR2 is SNEGSKA (reference sequence). Losses at the gene ends were 3 bases for V and 2 bases for J; bases not matched to a gene: 9.

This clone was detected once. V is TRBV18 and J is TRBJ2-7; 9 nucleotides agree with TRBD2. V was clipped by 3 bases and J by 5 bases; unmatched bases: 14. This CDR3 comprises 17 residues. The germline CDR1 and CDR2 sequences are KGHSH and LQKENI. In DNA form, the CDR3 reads TGTGCCAGCTCACCTTTCCTAAGTAGCGGGAGTAGCCACGAGCAGTACTTC. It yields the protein CASSPFLSSGSSHEQYF.

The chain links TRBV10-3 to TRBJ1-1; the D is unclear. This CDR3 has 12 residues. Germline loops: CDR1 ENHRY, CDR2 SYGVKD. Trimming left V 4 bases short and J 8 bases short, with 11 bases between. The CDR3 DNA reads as TGTGCCATCAGTGGAGGACTCATGGAAGCTTTCTTT. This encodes CAISGGLMEAFF.

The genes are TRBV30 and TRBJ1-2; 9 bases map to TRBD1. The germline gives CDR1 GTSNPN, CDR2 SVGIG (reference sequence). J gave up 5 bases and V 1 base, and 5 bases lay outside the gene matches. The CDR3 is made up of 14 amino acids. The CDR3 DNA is TGTGCCTGGAGTGGACAGGGGGAGGGTTATGGCTACACCTTC. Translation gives CAWSGQGEGYGYTF.

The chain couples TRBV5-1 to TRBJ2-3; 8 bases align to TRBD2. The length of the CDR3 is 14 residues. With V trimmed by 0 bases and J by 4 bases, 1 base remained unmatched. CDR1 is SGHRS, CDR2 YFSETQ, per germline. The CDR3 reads CASSLAGGPDTQYF. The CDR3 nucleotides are TGCGCCAGCAGCTTGGCGGGAGGGCCAGATACGCAGTATTTT.

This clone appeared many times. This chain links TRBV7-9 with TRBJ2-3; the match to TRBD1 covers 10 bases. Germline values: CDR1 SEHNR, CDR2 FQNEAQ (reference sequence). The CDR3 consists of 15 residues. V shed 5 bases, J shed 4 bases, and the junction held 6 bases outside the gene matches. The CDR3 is CASSRGTGEADTQYF. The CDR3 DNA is TGTGCCAGCAGCCGAGGGACAGGGGAGGCAGATACGCAGTATTTT.

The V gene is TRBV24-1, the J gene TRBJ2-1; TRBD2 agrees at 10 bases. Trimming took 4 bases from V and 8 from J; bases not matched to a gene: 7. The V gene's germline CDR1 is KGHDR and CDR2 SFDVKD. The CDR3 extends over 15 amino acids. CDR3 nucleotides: TGTGCCACCAGTGACGCCGGGACTAGCGAGGATGAGCAGTTCTTC. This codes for CATSDAGTSEDEQFF.

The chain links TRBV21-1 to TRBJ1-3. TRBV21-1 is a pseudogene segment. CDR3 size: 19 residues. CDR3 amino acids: CASSKKIDFNTSPGNTIYF. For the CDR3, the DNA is TGTGCCAGCAGCAAAAAGATCGACTTTAATACGTCTCCTGGAAACACCATATATTTT.

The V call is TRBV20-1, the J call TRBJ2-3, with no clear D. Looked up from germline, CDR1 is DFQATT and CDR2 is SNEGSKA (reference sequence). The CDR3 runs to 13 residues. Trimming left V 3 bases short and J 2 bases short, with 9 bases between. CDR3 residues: CSASDQATDTQYF. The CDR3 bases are TGCAGTGCTAGTGATCAGGCCACAGATACGCAGTATTTT.

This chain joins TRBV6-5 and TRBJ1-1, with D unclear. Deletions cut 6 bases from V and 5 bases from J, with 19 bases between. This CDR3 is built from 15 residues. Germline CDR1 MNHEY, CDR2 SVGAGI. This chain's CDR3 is CASRKYKRGETEAFF. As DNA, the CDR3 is TGTGCCAGCAGGAAATATAAACGGGGAGAGACTGAAGCTTTCTTT.

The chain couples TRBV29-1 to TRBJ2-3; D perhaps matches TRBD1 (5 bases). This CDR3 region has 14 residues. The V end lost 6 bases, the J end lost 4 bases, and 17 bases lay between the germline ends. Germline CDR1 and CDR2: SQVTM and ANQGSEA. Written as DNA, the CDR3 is TGCAGCGTCCGGGTGACGGCAGGGCCAGATACGCAGTATTTT. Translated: CSVRVTAGPDTQYF.

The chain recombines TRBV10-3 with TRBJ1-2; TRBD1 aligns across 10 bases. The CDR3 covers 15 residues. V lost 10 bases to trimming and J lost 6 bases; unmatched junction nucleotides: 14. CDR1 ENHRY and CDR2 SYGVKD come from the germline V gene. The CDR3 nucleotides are TGTGCCACCACTGCGACAGGGGGCTCCCCTAATGGCTACACCTTC. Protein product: CATTATGGSPNGYTF.